A single sample gave rise to the 19 T cell receptor beta chains below, sequenced in a study of cytomegalovirus exposure and HLA in healthy donors. 13 Jbeta primers and 60 Vbeta primers were used for the PCR. Using immunoSEQ multiplex PCR, the repertoire was profiled, and TCRdb retains in-frame clones only, with some absent. The table lists some 120,000 clones, around three quarters of them singletons, with under 3.5% in the top ten. Sequenced input: PBMCs. All receptors derive from a woman in her forties or fifties in good health and CMV-seronegative.

This clone has a single count. The chain employs TRBV7-9 and TRBJ2-7, with D perhaps TRBD1 (5 bases). The germline V and J ends were trimmed by 5 bases and 0 bases, with 17 bases remaining between them. This CDR3 has 16 amino acids. Germline V gives CDR1 SEHNR, CDR2 FQNEAQ (reference sequence). CDR3 protein: CASSDVWTQSSYEQYF. CDR3 coding DNA: TGTGCCAGCAGCGATGTATGGACACAGAGCTCCTACGAGCAGTACTTC.

V gene TRBV10-3 combines with J gene TRBJ1-2; TRBD1 is a possible D gene (5 bases). The CDR3 sequence is 13 residues long. The germline V gene has CDR1 ENHRY and CDR2 SYGVKD. With 0 bases removed from V and 6 bases from J, the gap between germline ends came to 8 bases. The CDR3 region has the DNA TGTGCCATCAGTGAGTCGCAGGGAAATGGCTACACCTTC. Protein sequence: CAISESQGNGYTF.

This clone was observed many times. The rearrangement uses TRBV9 and TRBJ2-6, with a tentative D call TRBD2 (5 bases). Trimming removed 3 bases from V and 0 bases from J, with 16 bases in between. The CDR3 extends over 18 amino acids. Looked up from germline, CDR1 is SGDLS and CDR2 is YYNGEE. CDR3 protein: CASSAPAEQFSGANVLTF. The CDR3 nucleotides read TGTGCCAGCAGCGCACCAGCGGAACAATTCTCTGGGGCCAACGTCCTGACTTTC.

This sequence joins TRBV7-2 and TRBJ2-5, with 11 bases matching TRBD1. CDR3 length: 13 residues. Germline V gives CDR1 SGHTA, CDR2 FQGNSA. The ends lost 5 bases at V and 8 bases at J; junction bases unmatched: 4. The CDR3 is CASSLGTGGTQYF. As DNA, the CDR3 is TGTGCCAGCAGCCTGGGGACAGGGGGAACCCAGTACTTC.

This clone showed up just a few times. The chain combines TRBV25-1 with TRBJ1-2; D ambiguous. Trimming removed 3 bases at V and 7 bases at J, with 18 bases between. Germline V gene lookup returns CDR1 MGHDK and CDR2 SYGVNS. The CDR3 has 15 amino acids. The CDR3 coding sequence is TGTGCCAGCAGTGATATGAAGGGAGCGTTTTCTGGCTACACCTTC. Translation gives CASSDMKGAFSGYTF.

The CDR3 DNA follows: TGTGCCACGACGGACACGAACACTGAAGCTTTCTTT. It encodes CATTDTNTEAFF. This chain joins TRBV15 and TRBJ1-1; the D gene is possibly TRBD1 (5 bases). CDR1 is LNHNV and CDR2 is YYDKDF in the germline V gene (reference sequence). Trimming removed 9 bases at V and 1 base at J, with 9 bases between. CDR3 size: 12 residues.

The rearrangement joins TRBV5-1 to TRBJ1-2; possibly TRBD1 for D (5 bases). In germline, CDR1 is SGHRS, CDR2 YFSETQ. V lost 0 bases to trimming and J lost 0 bases, with 9 bases between them. The CDR3 is made up of 15 amino acids. CDR3 DNA sequence: TGCGCCAGCAGCTTGGGTGGGGCTGCTAACTATGGCTACACCTTC. Amino acids: CASSLGGAANYGYTF.

This clone was seen a handful of times. This rearrangement joins TRBV25-1 to TRBJ1-1; D gene ambiguous. CDR1 MGHDK and CDR2 SYGVNS come from the germline V gene. This CDR3 spans 13 amino acids. V gave up 8 bases and J gave up 1 base, with 11 bases separating them. DNA of the CDR3: TGTGCCAGCCGTAGCCTCCAGAACACTGAAGCTTTCTTT. Protein: CASRSLQNTEAFF.

V usage is TRBV19 and J usage is TRBJ1-6, with 10 bases that match TRBD1. CDR3 length equals 19 residues. Losses at the gene ends were 7 bases for V and 9 bases for J; bases not matched to a gene: 21. Germline CDR1 reads LNHDA; CDR2 reads SQIVND (reference sequence). The CDR3 bases are TGTGCCAGTACCTCCGTGGGGGGACAGGGGTTCGTGAGCGGTTCACCCCTCCACTTT. Encoded protein: CASTSVGGQGFVSGSPLHF. Drawing the rest from reference TRBV19 and TRBJ1-6, the complete variable domain is DGGITQSPKYLFRKEGQNVTLSCEQNLNHDAMYWYRQDPGQGLRLIYYSQIVNDFQKGDIAEGYSVSREKKESFPLTVTSAQKNPTAFYLCASTSVGGQGFVSGSPLHFGNGTRLTVT.

The chain uses TRBV28 and TRBJ2-7; 7 bases are a match to TRBD1. V shed 5 bases, J shed 4 bases, and the junction held 14 bases outside the gene matches. The CDR3 contains 16 residues. Germline V lookup: CDR1 MDHEN, CDR2 SYDVKM. CDR3 loop: CASSQSQGDSRYEQYF. CDR3 DNA sequence: TGTGCCAGCAGTCAATCGCAGGGGGACAGCAGGTACGAGCAGTACTTC.

V and J are TRBV7-3 and TRBJ2-4, with D maybe TRBD1 (6 bases). Germline loops: CDR1 SGHTA, CDR2 FQGTGA. The CDR3 has 15 amino acids. Trimming left V 5 bases short and J 0 bases short, with 11 bases between. CDR3 loop: CASSDTGLAKNIQYF. In nucleotides, the CDR3 is TGTGCCAGCAGCGACACAGGGCTAGCCAAAAACATTCAGTACTTC.

The chain joins TRBV13 to TRBJ2-2; D unresolved. Trimming removed 2 bases at V and 5 bases at J, with 6 bases between. The CDR3 is made up of 13 amino acids. Germline V gene sequence: CDR1 PRHDT, CDR2 FYEKMQ (reference sequence). The DNA for the CDR3 is TGTGCCAGCAGCTTACTTATTACCGGGGAGCTGTTTTTT. Protein: CASSLLITGELFF. Using reference TRBV13 and TRBJ2-2 for the parts outside the CDR3, the full variable domain is AAGVIQSPRHLIKEKRETATLKCYPIPRHDTVYWYQQGPGQDPQFLISFYEKMQSDKGSIPDRFSAQQFSDYHSELNMSSLELGDSALYFCASSLLITGELFFGEGSRLTVL.

In its sample, this clone was seen many times. V usage is TRBV6-5 and J usage is TRBJ2-1, with 10 nucleotides matching TRBD1. V trimming: 6 bases; J trimming: 9 bases; junction bases outside the gene matches: 8. CDR1 is MNHEY, CDR2 SVGAGI, per germline. The CDR3 totals 14 residues. DNA for the CDR3: TGTGCCAGCAGAAGGACAGGGGGTGGAGGTGAGCAGTTCTTC. Protein: CASRRTGGGGEQFF.

This chain connects TRBV2 to TRBJ2-1; D gene ambiguous. The CDR3 covers 14 residues. The V and J ends lost 2 bases and 6 bases respectively, with 11 bases between them. CDR1 SNHLY and CDR2 FYNNEI come from the germline V gene. The CDR3 sequence is CASSETNRVNEQFF. The CDR3 DNA reads TGTGCCAGCAGTGAAACCAACAGAGTCAATGAGCAGTTCTTC.

V and J are TRBV14 and TRBJ2-5; a possible D gene is TRBD2 (5 bases). The V gene lost 4 bases and the J gene lost 2 bases, with 17 bases spanning the gap. The CDR3 totals 16 residues. CDR1 and CDR2 (germline): SGHDN, FVKESK. In DNA, the CDR3 is TGTGCCAGCAGCCCCCTGGAGGTCAGGAGTCAAGAGACCCAGTACTTC. Translated, it gives CASSPLEVRSQETQYF. Full variable domain (remainder filled in from reference TRBV14 and TRBJ2-5): EAGVTQFPSHSVIEKGQTVTLRCDPISGHDNLYWYRRVMGKEIKFLLHFVKESKQDESGMPNNRFLAERTGGTYSTLKVQPAELEDSGVYFCASSPLEVRSQETQYFGPGTRLLVL.

Concerning this clone: The junction differs from germline at one of its ends, possibly a read error. V and J are TRBV7-9 and TRBJ1-4; the match to TRBD1 covers 9 bases. CDR1 SEHNR and CDR2 FQNEAQ come from the germline V gene (reference sequence). The CDR3 runs to 15 residues. DNA for the CDR3: TGTTCCAGCAGCTTAAGGACAGGGGATCGGGAAAAACTGTTTTTT. Residues: CSSSLRTGDREKLFF.

The gene calls are TRBV7-2 and TRBJ1-1; D ambiguous. The V end lost 1 base, the J end lost 1 base, and 19 bases lay between the germline ends. Per the germline V gene, CDR1 is SGHTA and CDR2 is FQGNSA. The CDR3 is made up of 18 amino acids. CDR3 residues: CASSLEAGSPTGNTEAFF. The CDR3 DNA reads as TGTGCCAGCAGCTTAGAGGCGGGGTCCCCTACTGGGAACACTGAAGCTTTCTTT.

The chain couples TRBV5-1 to TRBJ2-1; 10 positions match TRBD2. Trimming cost V 4 bases and J 3 bases; bases outside gene matches: 7. The CDR3 length is 16 residues. The V gene's germline CDR1 is SGHRS and CDR2 YFSETQ. The CDR3 coding sequence is TGCGCCAGCAGCCCTGGAACTAGCGGGGTCTACAATGAGCAGTTCTTC. Protein product: CASSPGTSGVYNEQFF. Supplemented by reference TRBV5-1 and TRBJ2-1, the full variable domain reads KAGVTQTPRYLIKTRGQQVTLSCSPISGHRSVSWYQQTPGQGLQFLFEYFSETQRNKGNFPGRFSGRQFSNSRSEMNVSTLELGDSALYLCASSPGTSGVYNEQFFGPGTRLTVL.

The chain joins TRBV28 to TRBJ2-7; 10 bases line up with TRBD2. The CDR3 has 14 amino acids. The V segment lost 3 bases and the J segment 3 bases; nucleotides outside the gene matches: 2. The germline V gene has CDR1 MDHEN and CDR2 SYDVKM. The CDR3: CASSLSSGSYEQYF. The CDR3 region has the DNA TGTGCCAGCAGTTTGTCTAGCGGGAGCTACGAGCAGTACTTC.